The T cell receptor (beta chain) under discussion was sequenced for a study of blood T cell repertoires in COVID-19. Study-level information: Whether acute or convalescent, the COVID-19 samples came from the United States, Italy and Spain.

Generated by immunoSEQ multiplex PCR, the TCRdb table keeps only in-frame clones and is missing some. The sample shows approximately 26,000 clones, roughly 84% of them seen only once. Germline-derived CDR1 and CDR2 are SGDLS and YYNGEE. Trimming removed 4 bases at V and 2 bases at J, with 17 bases between. CDR3 size: 16 residues. The V call is TRBV9, the J call TRBJ2-3; the D gene is possibly TRBD2 (6 bases). Material: peripheral blood. The clonotype originates from a human donor in a cohort sampled during active COVID-19. The donor label of this sample is uncertain. CDR3 region: CASSPGVAVFTDTQYF. The CDR3 DNA follows: TGTGCCAGCAGCCCCGGGGTAGCGGTTTTCACAGATACGCAGTATTTT.